Following are 20 T cell receptor beta chains from one sample sequenced in a study of T cells in Graves' hyperthyroidism and ophthalmopathy. There were TCR beta CDR3 regions amplified from RNA transcripts. HTBI primers drove first-round RT-PCR of the TCR CDR3. From the multiplex PCR reads, TCRdb called clonotypes with MiXCR, one entry per CDR3 protein. This sample yields fewer than 400,000 distinct CDR3 sequences, of which 25% are seen a single time; 73% belongs to the top ten. Input material: blood. Receptors originate from a man in his fifties or sixties with Graves' hyperthyroidism.

In the case of this clonotype: One junction end does not reproduce the germline sequence, and a read error may be involved. The chain combines TRBV30 with TRBJ1-6; tentative D call: TRBD1 (5 bases). This CDR3 is built from 14 residues. Germline CDR1 reads GTSNPN; CDR2 reads SVGIG (reference sequence). The CDR3 DNA reads TGTGCCCGGAGTGTGGGGGACGGCAATTCACCCCTCCACTTT. It translates to CARSVGDGNSPLHF.

Only a few counts were recorded for this clonotype. This sequence joins TRBV28 and TRBJ2-3, with D possibly TRBD1 on 5 matching bases. The CDR3 spans 13 residues. Germline CDR1 MDHEN, CDR2 SYDVKM. The ends were cut back, 6 bases at V and 0 bases at J, with 7 bases in the middle. The CDR3 DNA reads TGTGCCAGCAGGACAGCTAGCACAGATACGCAGTATTTT. It yields the protein CASRTASTDTQYF.

This chain links TRBV6-1 with TRBJ2-3, with 9 bases fitting TRBD2. This CDR3 region has 16 residues. Per germline, CDR1 MNHNS and CDR2 SASEGT. V shed 2 bases, J shed 2 bases, and the junction held 5 bases outside the gene matches. This CDR3 reads CASSEWLAGATDTQYF. CDR3 nucleotides: TGTGCCAGCAGTGAATGGTTAGCGGGAGCCACAGATACGCAGTATTTT.

The genes are TRBV29-1 and TRBJ2-1; D is uncertain. CDR3 length: 14 residues. V was pared by 2 bases and J by 4 bases, with 12 bases between. The V gene's germline CDR1 is SQVTM and CDR2 ANQGSEA. The CDR3, as DNA: TGCAGCGTTGAAAAAGACCTTGGTTACAATGAGCAGTTCTTC. It translates to CSVEKDLGYNEQFF.

This chain uses TRBV7-3 with TRBJ1-2; 8 bases are a match to TRBD1. The germline V gene has CDR1 SGHTA and CDR2 FQGTGA. This CDR3 spans 14 amino acids. V dropped 5 bases and J dropped 3; count of bases not matched to a gene: 5. CDR3 DNA sequence: TGTGCCAGCAGCATGACAGGGGAACACTATGGCTACACCTTC. Translation: CASSMTGEHYGYTF.

The genes are TRBV7-2 and TRBJ2-1, with TRBD2 identical over 15 bases. Trimming cost V 1 base and J 1 base; bases outside gene matches: 14. CDR3 length: 22 residues. CDR1 is SGHTA and CDR2 is FQGNSA in the germline V gene. DNA of the CDR3: TGTGCCAGCAGCTTAGGAAAGAGGGGAGGGACTAGCGGGAGGACGTCCTACAATGAGCAGTTCTTC. It encodes CASSLGKRGGTSGRTSYNEQFF. The full variable domain, rest sourced from reference TRBV7-2 and TRBJ2-1, is GAGVSQSPSNKVTEKGKDVELRCDPISGHTALYWYRQSLGQGLEFLIYFQGNSAPDKSGLPSDRFSAERTGGSVSTLTIQRTQQEDSAVYLCASSLGKRGGTSGRTSYNEQFFGPGTRLTVL.

This clonotype was recorded a few times. The chain uses TRBV20-1 and TRBJ2-1; 12 positions agree with TRBD2. With 6 bases clipped from V and 8 bases from J, the junction kept 8 bases outside the gene matches. The CDR3 consists of 14 residues. CDR1 is DFQATT and CDR2 is SNEGSKA in the germline V gene (reference sequence). The CDR3 sequence: CSALGPSGRDEQFF. The CDR3 region has the DNA TGCAGTGCCCTCGGGCCTAGCGGGAGGGATGAGCAGTTCTTC.

The CDR3 is CASSLTSSTGELFF. DNA for the CDR3: TGTGCCAGCAGTTTGACTAGCAGCACCGGGGAGCTGTTTTTT. The chain uses TRBV28 and TRBJ2-2; 7 bases are a match to TRBD2. V was clipped by 3 bases and J by 4 bases; unmatched bases: 2. The CDR3 length is 14 residues. Germline loops: CDR1 MDHEN, CDR2 SYDVKM.

There are many counts of this clonotype. The chain couples TRBV12-3 or TRBV12-4 to TRBJ1-1; D is unclear. This CDR3 has 17 residues. The V end lost 2 bases, the J end lost 0 bases, and 16 bases lay between the germline ends. The CDR3 DNA sequence: TGTGCCAGCAGTTTAAGTGAAGGGTTAGGCTTGAACACTGAAGCTTTCTTT. Translating it yields CASSLSEGLGLNTEAFF.

This clonotype was detected ten times or more. The chain carries TRBV18 and TRBJ1-1, with a weak D call TRBD1 (6 bases). Per the germline V gene, CDR1 is KGHSH and CDR2 is LQKENI. The germline V and J ends were trimmed by 3 bases and 7 bases, with 12 bases remaining between them. The CDR3 sequence is 13 residues long. In DNA form, the CDR3 reads TGTGCCAGCTCACCTTCGAGGGGGGTTGAAGCTTTCTTT. It yields the protein CASSPSRGVEAFF.

The J gene is TRBJ2-7, the V gene TRBV7-9; 9 bases map to TRBD1. In germline, CDR1 is SEHNR, CDR2 FQNEAQ (reference sequence). CDR3 length: 15 residues. Trimming at V came to 4 bases and at J to 5 bases, leaving 9 bases not matched to a gene. CDR3 in amino acids: CASSSTGGAMDEQYF. The CDR3, as DNA: TGTGCCAGCAGCTCCACAGGGGGCGCAATGGACGAGCAGTACTTC.

This clonotype has a handful of counts. J is TRBJ2-3 and V is TRBV7-3; D is tentatively TRBD1 or TRBD2 (5 bases each). Between the trimmed V and J ends, which lost 4 bases and 1 base, there was a span of 18 bases. The CDR3 consists of 17 residues. CDR1 and CDR2 (germline): SGHTA, FQGTGA. The CDR3 sequence: CASSSARGELGTDTQYF. In DNA, the CDR3 is TGTGCCAGCAGCTCTGCCCGGGGCGAGTTGGGCACAGATACGCAGTATTTT.

The genes are TRBV6-1 and TRBJ2-3; D is ambiguous. Germline assignment: CDR1 MNHNS and CDR2 SASEGT. The CDR3 length is 13 residues. Trimming pared 6 bases from V and 2 bases from J, leaving 9 bases between. The DNA of the CDR3 is TGTGCCAGCAGGGTCGGCGTCACAGATACGCAGTATTTT. This encodes CASRVGVTDTQYF.

There are many counts of this clonotype. The chain has TRBV7-6 and TRBJ2-3, with D perhaps matching TRBD2 (6 bases). Germline CDR1 is SGHVS and CDR2 is FNYEAQ. V was clipped by 1 base and J by 2 bases, with 13 bases between them. The CDR3 runs 16 residues. DNA for the CDR3: TGTGCCAGCAGCTTAGACGTAGCGGCCGACACAGATACGCAGTATTTT. This sequence encodes CASSLDVAADTDTQYF.

There are a few counts of this clonotype. The chain combines TRBV3-1 with TRBJ1-2; the match to TRBD1 covers 8 bases. Germline CDR1 reads LGHDT; CDR2 reads YNNKEL (reference sequence). Trimming cost V 1 base and J 2 bases; bases outside gene matches: 3. The CDR3 has 15 amino acids. Here the CDR3 DNA reads TGTGCCAGCAGCCAAGTCTGGACAGGGAACTATGGCTACACCTTC. As protein: CASSQVWTGNYGYTF.

The rearrangement joins TRBV28 to TRBJ1-6, with D unresolved. CDR3 length equals 12 residues. V lost 7 bases and J 7 bases, leaving 8 bases between the germline ends. In germline, CDR1 is MDHEN, CDR2 SYDVKM. The CDR3 protein is CASTTGNSPLHF. CDR3 sequence (DNA): TGTGCCAGCACTACGGGGAATTCACCCCTCCACTTT.

The chain couples TRBV2 to TRBJ2-4; 9 nucleotides align to TRBD1. This CDR3 is 15 amino acids long. The V gene end was trimmed by 6 bases and the J gene end by 7 bases; junction bases not matched to a gene: 10. The germline V gene encodes CDR1 SNHLY and CDR2 FYNNEI. Here the CDR3 DNA reads TGTGCCAGCAGATCAGGGACAGGGATGCCGAACATTCAGTACTTC. It translates to CASRSGTGMPNIQYF.

This clonotype occurred many times. The rearrangement links TRBV12-3 or TRBV12-4 to TRBJ1-4, with 8 bases that match TRBD1. The CDR3 length is 14 residues. V was clipped by 5 bases and J by 7 bases; unmatched bases: 6. The CDR3 bases are TGTGCCAGCAGTGGGGACAGGAAGGGTGAAAAACTGTTTTTT. It is translated as CASSGDRKGEKLFF.

This chain uses TRBV20-1 with TRBJ2-1; D is possibly TRBD2 (5 bases). Germline V CDR1 and CDR2: DFQATT, SNEGSKA (reference sequence). The CDR3 extends over 15 amino acids. V lost 3 bases and J 4 bases, leaving 16 bases between the germline ends. The CDR3 DNA reads TGCAGTGCTAGTCACCCTAGCAGAGAGTACAATGAGCAGTTCTTC. This codes for CSASHPSREYNEQFF.

At least ten counts were recorded for this clonotype. The genes are TRBV12-3 or TRBV12-4 and TRBJ1-1; a possible D gene is TRBD1 (6 bases). CDR3 length equals 15 residues. Deletions cut 6 bases from V and 1 base from J, with 15 bases between. This CDR3 reads CASSLNRATNTEAFF. The CDR3 nucleotides are TGTGCCAGCAGCCTGAACAGGGCTACGAACACTGAAGCTTTCTTT.